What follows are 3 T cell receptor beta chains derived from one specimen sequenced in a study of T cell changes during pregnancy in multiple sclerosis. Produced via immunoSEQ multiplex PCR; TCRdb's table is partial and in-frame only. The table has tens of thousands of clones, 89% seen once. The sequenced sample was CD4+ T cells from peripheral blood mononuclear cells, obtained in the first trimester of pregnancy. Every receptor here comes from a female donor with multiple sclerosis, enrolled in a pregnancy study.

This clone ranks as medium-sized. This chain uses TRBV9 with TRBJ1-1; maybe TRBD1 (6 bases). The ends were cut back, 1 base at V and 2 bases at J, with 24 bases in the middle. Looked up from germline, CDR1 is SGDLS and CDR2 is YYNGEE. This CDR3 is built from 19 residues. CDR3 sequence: CASSVSGGRGVRGNTEAFF. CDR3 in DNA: TGTGCCAGCAGCGTATCGGGGGGGCGCGGAGTACGTGGCAACACTGAAGCTTTCTTT.

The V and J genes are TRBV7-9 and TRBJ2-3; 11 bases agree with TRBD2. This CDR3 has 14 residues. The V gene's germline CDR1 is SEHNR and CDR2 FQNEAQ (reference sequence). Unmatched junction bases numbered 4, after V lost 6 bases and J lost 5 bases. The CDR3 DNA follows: TGTGCCAGCAGTAGCGGGAGGGAAGTAGATACGCAGTATTTT. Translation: CASSSGREVDTQYF.

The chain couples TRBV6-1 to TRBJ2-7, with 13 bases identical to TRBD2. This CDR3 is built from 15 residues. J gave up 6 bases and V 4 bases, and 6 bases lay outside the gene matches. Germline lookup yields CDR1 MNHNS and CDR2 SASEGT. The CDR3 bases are TGTGCCAGCAGTGCCAGGACTAGCGGGAGCTCCGAGCAGTACTTC. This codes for CASSARTSGSSEQYF.